This T cell receptor (beta chain) is drawn from a study of control samples from healthy donors and cancer patients (TCRdb year 2020). The library came from the immunoSEQ multiplex PCR assay. TCRdb carries this immuneACCESS record with in-frame sequences only. Its versions omit some clonotypes, under half of them owing to an unresolved V gene in the studies checked, with the rest unexplained. This sample has 65,000 to 90,000 clones in its table, and 87% of those were observed once. 20% of the sample is in the top ten clones. The germline V gene provides CDR1 LGHNA and CDR2 YSLEER. At the junction V is shortened by 4 bases and J by 8 bases; bases outside the gene matches: 3. The CDR3 contains 14 residues, cysteine and phenylalanine counted. Only the CDR3 DNA stays, 42 bases, in frame from base 1. Note on this clone: The target of this receptor is not known. No base quality values were provided; no much bigger clone lies one nucleotide off.

The sequence derives from a man aged 45-65 years in good health. Sequenced: blood. The rearranged chain carries TRBV4-3 and TRBJ1-6, and TRBD1 aligns with 9 junction nucleotides. The bases read TGCGCCAGCAGCCTCGGGGACAGGGATTCACCCCTCCACTTT. Its protein is CASSLGDRDSPLHF.